These 18 T cell receptor beta chains were sequenced from one sample in a study of cytomegalovirus exposure and HLA in healthy donors. PCR involved 60 Vbeta and 13 Jbeta primers. Assay: immunoSEQ multiplex PCR; the TCRdb copy retains only in-frame clones and omits some. The sample contains approximately 100,000 clones, 77% of which appear only once. The sequenced sample was PBMCs. These receptor sequences come from a man aged 35 to 55 in good health and CMV-seropositive.

This chain joins TRBV5-8 and TRBJ1-1; the D gene is possibly TRBD1 (6 bases). CDR3 size: 13 residues. CDR1 is SGHTS, CDR2 YDEGEE, per germline. V was shortened by 6 bases and J by 1 base, with 10 bases between the two germline ends. The CDR3 nucleotides read TGTGCCAGCACCAGGGGTTGGAACACTGAAGCTTTCTTT. Its protein product is CASTRGWNTEAFF. Using reference TRBV5-8 and TRBJ1-1 for the parts outside the CDR3, the full variable domain is EAGVTQSPTHLIKTRGQQATLRCSPISGHTSVYWYQQALGLGLQFLLWYDEGEERNRGNFPPRFSGRQFPNYSSELNVNALELEDSALYLCASTRGWNTEAFFGQGTRLTVV.

The J gene is TRBJ2-7, the V gene TRBV7-9; 11 bases match TRBD1. CDR3 length: 17 amino acids. CDR1 is SEHNR and CDR2 is FQNEAQ in the germline V gene (reference sequence). The junction had 10 bases not matched to a gene; V was cut back by 0 bases and J by 6 bases. The CDR3 is CASSLAWGRGTGGEQYF. For the CDR3, the DNA is TGTGCCAGCAGCTTAGCGTGGGGGCGTGGGACAGGGGGCGAGCAGTACTTC.

This clone was seen a single time. The junction departs from germline at one end; a sequencing error may be responsible. V usage is TRBV9 and J usage is TRBJ1-3, with D tentatively TRBD1 (6 bases). CDR1 and CDR2 (germline): SGDLS, YYNGEE. CDR3 length equals 11 residues. The CDR3 bases are TGTGCCAGCACGCAAGGGGGTTCTAAGGATTTT. It specifies CASTQGGSKDF.

The rearrangement links TRBV7-3 to TRBJ2-3; 7 positions agree with TRBD2. Trimming cost V 5 bases and J 5 bases; bases outside gene matches: 16. CDR1 is SGHTA, CDR2 FQGTGA, per germline. The CDR3 has 17 amino acids. For the CDR3, the DNA is TGTGCCAGCAGCCAAGGTTCCCTACGGGGGGTTGAAGATACGCAGTATTTT. Its protein product is CASSQGSLRGVEDTQYF.

J is TRBJ1-4 and V is TRBV13, with 7 bases matching TRBD1. Germline lookup yields CDR1 PRHDT and CDR2 FYEKMQ (reference sequence). The CDR3 extends over 14 amino acids. Trimming at V came to 10 bases and at J to 5 bases, leaving 10 bases not matched to a gene. The CDR3 nucleotides are TGTGCCACCCGGGCGCAGGGGGTGAATGAAAAACTGTTTTTT. Amino acids: CATRAQGVNEKLFF. The full variable domain, its missing parts supplied by reference TRBV13 and TRBJ1-4, is AAGVIQSPRHLIKEKRETATLKCYPIPRHDTVYWYQQGPGQDPQFLISFYEKMQSDKGSIPDRFSAQQFSDYHSELNMSSLELGDSALYFCATRAQGVNEKLFFGSGTQLSVL.

The chain has TRBV5-1 and TRBJ2-2; the match to TRBD1 covers 8 bases. V was clipped by 1 base and J by 6 bases; unmatched bases: 8. Germline CDR1 and CDR2: SGHRS and YFSETQ. The CDR3 consists of 16 residues. As DNA, the CDR3 is TGCGCCAGCAGCTTGTCCGGACAGGGAAATGCCGGGGAGCTGTTTTTT. Protein: CASSLSGQGNAGELFF.

This clone was recorded a few times. The V and J genes are TRBV6-5 and TRBJ2-3, with D perhaps matching TRBD1 (5 bases). The germline CDR1 and CDR2 sequences are MNHEY and SVGAGI. The CDR3 contains 15 residues. With 4 bases removed from V and 6 bases from J, the gap between germline ends came to 17 bases. The CDR3 loop is CASSFAGSEWDTQYF. CDR3 coding DNA: TGTGCCAGCAGTTTCGCAGGGTCGGAGTGGGATACGCAGTATTTT.

This sequence joins TRBV19 and TRBJ2-2; perhaps TRBD2 as D (5 bases). There are 15 residues in the CDR3. V was shortened by 8 bases and J by 6 bases, with 19 bases between the two germline ends. CDR1 and CDR2 (germline): LNHDA, SQIVND (reference sequence). The CDR3 spells CASSTSLLAAGELFF. CDR3 nucleotide sequence: TGTGCCAGTTCTACCTCGCTCCTAGCTGCCGGGGAGCTGTTTTTT.

The chain carries TRBV4-1 and TRBJ2-1; D not resolved. Germline values: CDR1 MGHRA, CDR2 YSYEKL. The CDR3 extends over 16 amino acids. With 0 bases removed from V and 4 bases from J, the gap between germline ends came to 13 bases. The DNA of the CDR3 is TGCGCCAGCAGCCAAGATCGCTCCGGAGTATACAATGAGCAGTTCTTC. Amino acids: CASSQDRSGVYNEQFF.

The chain uses TRBV9 and TRBJ1-6; D is perhaps TRBD1 (6 bases). V gave up 0 bases and J gave up 7 bases, with 14 bases separating them. The CDR3 consists of 16 residues. CDR1 and CDR2 (germline): SGDLS, YYNGEE. CDR3 amino acids: CASSVGFTGPNSPLHF. The DNA of the CDR3 is TGTGCCAGCAGCGTAGGTTTTACAGGGCCGAATTCACCCCTCCACTTT.

The chain is built from TRBV19 and TRBJ2-1; tentative D call: TRBD2 (6 bases). V was clipped by 3 bases and J by 7 bases, with 13 bases between them. The CDR3 is made up of 14 amino acids. Germline CDR1 LNHDA, CDR2 SQIVND (reference sequence). The DNA of the CDR3 is TGTGCCAGTAGTATGCGACCCCGGGGGAATGAGCAGTTCTTC. Residues: CASSMRPRGNEQFF.

The rearrangement uses TRBV11-2 and TRBJ2-2; D ambiguous. From germline, CDR1 is SGHAT and CDR2 FQNNGV. This CDR3 has 14 residues. Trimming cost V 0 bases and J 4 bases, with 6 bases left between them. CDR3 protein: CASSLDILTGELFF. The CDR3 nucleotides are TGTGCCAGCAGCTTAGACATACTCACCGGGGAGCTGTTTTTT. The whole variable domain, filled in from reference TRBV11-2 and TRBJ2-2, reads EAGVAQSPRYKIIEKRQSVAFWCNPISGHATLYWYQQILGQGPKLLIQFQNNGVVDDSQLPKDRFSAERLKGVDSTLKIQPAKLEDSAVYLCASSLDILTGELFFGEGSRLTVL.

The chain recombines TRBV2 with TRBJ2-1; 10 bases agree with TRBD2. Trimming at V came to 7 bases and at J to 0 bases, leaving 6 bases not matched to a gene. The CDR3 has 16 amino acids. Germline CDR1 SNHLY, CDR2 FYNNEI. This chain's CDR3 is CASIRTSGSSYNEQFF. Written as DNA, the CDR3 is TGTGCCAGCATCAGGACTAGCGGAAGCTCCTACAATGAGCAGTTCTTC.

This chain joins TRBV28 and TRBJ1-5, with 7 bases matching TRBD1. The CDR3 runs 16 residues. Germline loops: CDR1 MDHEN, CDR2 SYDVKM. With V trimmed by 6 bases and J by 0 bases, 8 bases remained unmatched. In DNA, the CDR3 is TGTGCCAGCAGGCCTCACAGGGGTTATAGCAATCAGCCCCAGCATTTT. Residues: CASRPHRGYSNQPQHF.

The chain is built from TRBV7-2 and TRBJ1-3; no definite D call. Germline V gives CDR1 SGHTA, CDR2 FQGNSA. The CDR3 is 15 amino acids. V shed 0 bases and J shed 4 bases, with 10 bases lying between them. The CDR3 nucleotides read TGTGCCAGCAGCTTAGCTCCGGCAGGCGGAAACACCATATATTTT. Translation gives CASSLAPAGGNTIYF.

The J gene is TRBJ1-6, the V gene TRBV19; 11 positions match TRBD1. The germline CDR1 and CDR2 sequences are LNHDA and SQIVND (reference sequence). CDR3 length: 17 residues. With 3 bases clipped from V and 7 bases from J, the junction kept 8 bases outside the gene matches. The CDR3 bases are TGTGCCAGTAGTATCTCCCGGGACAGGGGGTCGAATTCACCCCTCCACTTT. Encoded protein: CASSISRDRGSNSPLHF. Full variable domain (rest looked up from reference TRBV19 and TRBJ1-6): DGGITQSPKYLFRKEGQNVTLSCEQNLNHDAMYWYRQDPGQGLRLIYYSQIVNDFQKGDIAEGYSVSREKKESFPLTVTSAQKNPTAFYLCASSISRDRGSNSPLHFGNGTRLTVT.

The chain couples TRBV11-2 to TRBJ2-7; TRBD1 matches at 9 bases. Germline assignment: CDR1 SGHAT and CDR2 FQNNGV. The CDR3 is made up of 16 amino acids. Losses at the gene ends were 1 base for V and 5 bases for J; bases not matched to a gene: 9. As DNA, the CDR3 is TGTGCCAGCAGCTTAGCAGCACAGGGGGCTCTAAACGAGCAGTACTTC. Its protein product is CASSLAAQGALNEQYF.

The sample holds one count of this clone. The chain joins TRBV7-2 to TRBJ2-2, with TRBD2 matching 11 bases. Germline-derived CDR1 and CDR2 are SGHTA and FQGNSA. The CDR3 length is 15 residues. V lost 5 bases, J lost 7 bases, and 6 bases stayed unmatched. The CDR3 loop is CASSPLAGDVGELFF. The CDR3 DNA sequence: TGTGCCAGCAGCCCACTAGCGGGGGATGTCGGGGAGCTGTTTTTT.